This T cell receptor beta chain was observed in a study of technical replicates of blood from several donors. Some clones are missing from TCRdb's copy, which holds only in-frame ones; the method was immunoSEQ multiplex PCR. The table shows over 50,000 clones, with approximately 92% occurring only once. This clone came up once. This CDR3 contains 16 residues. Germline V gene lookup returns CDR1 LGHNA and CDR2 YNFKEQ. V gave up 2 bases and J gave up 7 bases, with 18 bases separating them. The gene calls are TRBV4-2 and TRBJ1-3; possible D gene TRBD1, 6 bases. The TCR originated in a human donor in good health. Some clones in this sample may be carry-over from other donors' samples. The specimen sequenced was PBMCs. CDR3 nucleotide sequence: TGTGCCAGCAGCCAAAGGGTAGCAGGGGAAGGGAACACCATATATTTT. Translated, it gives CASSQRVAGEGNTIYF.